The 28 T cell receptor beta chains listed next were all sequenced from one sample in a study of T-cell reconstitution after alpha-beta-depleted transplantation in children. This sample's TCRbeta library carried unique molecular identifier barcodes. TCRdb called the PCR reads again in MiXCR, with one record for every CDR3 protein. The sample yields over 200,000 distinct CDR3 sequences, approximately 8% seen once. Specimen: PBMCs, mostly from graft donor cells, collected 360 days after TCRalphabeta/CD19-depleted stem cell transplant. The receptors shown here come from a male patient aged 2-9 years who had a stem cell transplant for acute myeloid leukemia, so the T cells may come from the graft donor.

This clonotype was picked up a small number of times. This chain connects TRBV6-5 to TRBJ2-2, with no clear D. CDR1 and CDR2 from the germline V gene are MNHEY and SVGAGI. The CDR3 loop spans 15 amino acids. V gave up 1 base and J gave up 3 bases, with 9 bases separating them. This CDR3 is CASSYFSPDTGELFF. DNA for the CDR3: TGTGCCAGCAGTTACTTTAGCCCCGACACCGGGGAGCTGTTTTTT.

This clonotype was observed many times. J is TRBJ1-4 and V is TRBV24-1; 12 positions agree with TRBD1. J was trimmed by 6 bases and V by 4 bases; bases with no gene match: 8. Germline values: CDR1 KGHDR, CDR2 SFDVKD. The CDR3 consists of 17 residues. The CDR3 DNA reads TGTGCCACCAGTGACGCCGGGACAGGGGGCGTCGATGAAAAACTGTTTTTT. It is translated as CATSDAGTGGVDEKLFF.

This clonotype was seen repeatedly, ten times or more. The gene calls are TRBV20-1 and TRBJ2-3; 9 bases map to TRBD2. The CDR3 has 14 amino acids. J gave up 2 bases and V 5 bases, and 5 bases lay outside the gene matches. Per the germline V gene, CDR1 is DFQATT and CDR2 is SNEGSKA (reference sequence). CDR3 nucleotides: TGCAGTGCTGCTAGCGGGGTCTTCACAGATACGCAGTATTTT. Its protein is CSAASGVFTDTQYF.

This clonotype was recorded at least ten times. The rearrangement joins TRBV20-1 to TRBJ2-3; D is perhaps TRBD1 (6 bases). The length of the CDR3 is 15 residues. Germline V gives CDR1 DFQATT, CDR2 SNEGSKA (reference sequence). Deletions cut 4 bases from V and 4 bases from J, with 18 bases between. CDR3 protein: CSATPGHSGPDTQYF. CDR3 coding DNA: TGCAGTGCTACCCCGGGACATTCAGGCCCAGATACGCAGTATTTT.

This rearrangement joins TRBV7-9 to TRBJ1-2; 10 bases match TRBD1. V shed 5 bases and J 8 bases; nucleotides not matched to a gene: 5. Germline assignment: CDR1 SEHNR and CDR2 FQNEAQ (reference sequence). The length of the CDR3 is 13 residues. The CDR3 sequence: CASSLRTGGGYTF. CDR3 coding DNA: TGTGCCAGCAGCCTCCGGACAGGGGGAGGCTACACCTTC.

In its sample, this clonotype was seen many times. The CDR3 bases are TGCAGCGGAACGCTAGCGAATGAGCAGTTCTTC. Encoded protein: CSGTLANEQFF. V gene TRBV29-1 combines with J gene TRBJ2-1; D may be TRBD2 (6 bases). Trimming shortened V by 7 bases and J by 7 bases, and 11 bases separated the two germline ends. The CDR3 contains 11 residues. Germline lookup yields CDR1 SQVTM and CDR2 ANQGSEA.

In its sample, this clonotype was seen many times. This chain uses TRBV28 with TRBJ2-1; 8 bases are a match to TRBD1. J gave up 4 bases and V 8 bases, and 10 bases lay outside the gene matches. Germline CDR1 reads MDHEN; CDR2 reads SYDVKM. The CDR3 is 15 amino acids. The CDR3 region has the DNA TGTGCCAGCTTAATATACAGGGGGAAGTACAATGAGCAGTTCTTC. It encodes CASLIYRGKYNEQFF.

J is TRBJ2-1 and V is TRBV19; D tentatively reads TRBD1 or TRBD2 (7 bases each). V was pared by 3 bases and J by 6 bases, with 15 bases between. This CDR3 contains 15 residues. Germline loops: CDR1 LNHDA, CDR2 SQIVND (reference sequence). The CDR3 DNA follows: TGTGCCAGTAGTATTGAGTCAGGGGGGGGCAATGAGCAGTTCTTC. Residues: CASSIESGGGNEQFF.

This clonotype was observed many times. The rearrangement uses TRBV29-1 and TRBJ2-5; D gene uncertain. V was trimmed by 5 bases and J by 0 bases, leaving 7 bases between them. Per germline, CDR1 SQVTM and CDR2 ANQGSEA. This CDR3 is 12 amino acids long. The CDR3 loop reads CSVFTNQETQYF. The CDR3 coding sequence is TGCAGCGTTTTCACTAACCAAGAGACCCAGTACTTC.

The chain links TRBV6-5 to TRBJ1-1; possible D gene TRBD1, 5 bases. The CDR3 spans 14 residues. Germline V gives CDR1 MNHEY, CDR2 SVGAGI. The ends were cut back, 3 bases at V and 5 bases at J, with 13 bases in the middle. The CDR3 nucleotides read TGTGCCAGCAGTTATATAGGGGAAAGAACTGAAGCTTTCTTT. As protein: CASSYIGERTEAFF.

V usage is TRBV7-8 and J usage is TRBJ1-1; TRBD1 matches at 7 bases. In germline, CDR1 is SGHVS, CDR2 FQNEAQ. V shed 6 bases and J 5 bases; nucleotides not matched to a gene: 9. The CDR3 is made up of 14 amino acids. The CDR3 loop reads CASSTIGGRTEAFF. As DNA, the CDR3 is TGTGCCAGCAGTACTATAGGGGGCAGGACTGAAGCTTTCTTT.

The chain links TRBV7-2 to TRBJ1-1, with TRBD1 matching 7 bases. Trimming at V came to 6 bases and at J to 1 base, leaving 5 bases not matched to a gene. Per the germline V gene, CDR1 is SGHTA and CDR2 is FQGNSA. The CDR3 loop spans 14 amino acids. CDR3 amino acids: CASSYGQANTEAFF. The CDR3 nucleotides read TGTGCCAGCAGTTACGGACAGGCGAACACTGAAGCTTTCTTT.

This clonotype was seen a handful of times. The gene calls are TRBV5-1 and TRBJ1-4; D unresolved. Per germline, CDR1 SGHRS and CDR2 YFSETQ. The CDR3 loop spans 14 amino acids. Deletions cut 0 bases from V and 5 bases from J, with 8 bases between. CDR3 protein: CASSLGALNEKLFF. The CDR3 DNA reads as TGCGCCAGCAGCTTGGGAGCTTTAAATGAAAAACTGTTTTTT.

This clonotype was counted at least ten times. The chain joins TRBV20-1 to TRBJ2-7, with TRBD2 identical over 8 bases. The trim removed 0 bases at V and 2 bases at J, leaving 6 bases unmatched. In germline, CDR1 is DFQATT, CDR2 SNEGSKA (reference sequence). The CDR3 is made up of 15 amino acids. The CDR3 reads CSARDYGRDTYEQYF. CDR3 coding DNA: TGCAGTGCTAGAGATTACGGGAGGGATACCTACGAGCAGTACTTC.

The CDR3 bases are TGCGCCAGCAGCCAAGGTACCCATGAGCAGTTCTTC. Amino acids: CASSQGTHEQFF. The rearrangement uses TRBV4-1 and TRBJ2-1; D not certain. Trimming took off 1 base at V and 8 bases at J, with 6 bases between the two ends. Germline CDR1 MGHRA, CDR2 YSYEKL. This CDR3 region has 12 residues.

This clonotype was recorded at least ten times. This chain connects TRBV5-1 to TRBJ2-5, with 7 positions matching TRBD2. The trim removed 4 bases at V and 2 bases at J, leaving 8 bases unmatched. Looked up from germline, CDR1 is SGHRS and CDR2 is YFSETQ. The CDR3 length is 15 residues. The CDR3 protein is CASSILALGQETQYF. The CDR3 DNA reads as TGCGCCAGCAGCATACTAGCGTTGGGGCAAGAGACCCAGTACTTC.

The chain joins TRBV5-1 to TRBJ2-7; D ambiguous. The length of the CDR3 is 13 residues. Germline V lookup: CDR1 SGHRS, CDR2 YFSETQ. V shed 1 base and J shed 2 bases, with 7 bases lying between them. CDR3 nucleotides: TGCGCCAGCAGCTTGATGTCAGCCTACGAGCAGTACTTC. Its protein is CASSLMSAYEQYF.

This clonotype was recorded at least ten times. The chain uses TRBV10-3 and TRBJ2-7; D is possibly TRBD1 (6 bases). Trimming shortened V by 9 bases and J by 7 bases, and 22 bases separated the two germline ends. Per germline, CDR1 ENHRY and CDR2 SYGVKD. The CDR3 is 14 amino acids. The CDR3: CAITGSRGKGEQYF. The CDR3 DNA is TGTGCCATTACCGGGTCCAGGGGAAAGGGAGAGCAGTACTTC.

This clonotype turned up a few times. The chain recombines TRBV5-1 with TRBJ1-2, with 9 bases lining up with TRBD1. The CDR3 length is 16 residues. CDR1 and CDR2 from the germline V gene are SGHRS and YFSETQ. With 2 bases clipped from V and 8 bases from J, the junction kept 13 bases outside the gene matches. DNA of the CDR3: TGCGCCAGCAGCTTCTCTCCCGGGACAGGGTCCGTCGGCTACACCTTC. Protein: CASSFSPGTGSVGYTF.

This clonotype was seen a handful of times. The chain is built from TRBV20-1 and TRBJ2-1; the D gene is possibly TRBD2 (5 bases). Trimming took 6 bases from V and 4 from J, leaving 13 bases between them. Germline CDR1 and CDR2: DFQATT and SNEGSKA (reference sequence). The CDR3 loop spans 13 amino acids. The CDR3 sequence: CSALHPGYNEQFF. CDR3 DNA: TGCAGTGCCCTTCATCCGGGATACAATGAGCAGTTCTTC.

This clonotype has a count of ten or more. The gene calls are TRBV6-5 and TRBJ2-5, with TRBD1 matching 9 bases. J lost 7 bases, V lost 2 bases, and 14 bases had no gene match. CDR1 and CDR2 from the germline V gene are MNHEY and SVGAGI. The CDR3 spans 17 residues. The CDR3 region is CASSYARTGQGLGTQYF. CDR3 in DNA: TGTGCCAGCAGTTACGCCCGTACGGGACAGGGATTAGGGACCCAGTACTTC.

The chain combines TRBV18 with TRBJ2-7; a weak D match, TRBD2 (5 bases). The germline V gene encodes CDR1 KGHSH and CDR2 LQKENI. The CDR3 consists of 14 residues. The V end was cut by 3 bases, the J end by 3 bases, with 12 bases between. The CDR3 spells CASSPPTGVYEQYF. As DNA, the CDR3 is TGTGCCAGCTCACCCCCCACCGGGGTCTACGAGCAGTACTTC.

This clonotype was seen a handful of times. This rearrangement joins TRBV7-9 to TRBJ1-5; D not resolved. V lost 4 bases, J lost 7 bases, and 20 bases lay in between. CDR3 size: 16 residues. Per germline, CDR1 SEHNR and CDR2 FQNEAQ (reference sequence). For the CDR3, the DNA is TGTGCCAGCAGCTCGGACTCGGATGGGCGCGGGCAGCCCCAGCATTTT. Amino acid sequence: CASSSDSDGRGQPQHF.

This clonotype was found a few times. The V gene is TRBV25-1, the J gene TRBJ1-3; D unresolved. V lost 0 bases and J 0 bases, leaving 9 bases between the germline ends. The CDR3 length is 16 residues. Per the germline V gene, CDR1 is MGHDK and CDR2 is SYGVNS. The CDR3 DNA follows: TGTGCCAGCAGTGAATATCCCCCAGCCTCTGGAAACACCATATATTTT. It translates to CASSEYPPASGNTIYF.

The chain couples TRBV29-1 to TRBJ1-1, with D uncertain. V was shortened by 4 bases and J by 8 bases, with 8 bases between the two germline ends. Germline values: CDR1 SQVTM, CDR2 ANQGSEA. CDR3 length equals 10 residues. Here the CDR3 DNA reads TGCAGCGTTGGCGTGACGGAAGCTTTCTTT. It translates to CSVGVTEAFF.

With respect to this clonotype: One junction end disagrees with the germline gene, perhaps due to a read error. The chain recombines TRBV20-1 with TRBJ2-5; D possibly corresponds to TRBD2 (6 bases). Per germline, CDR1 DFQATT and CDR2 SNEGSKA (reference sequence). The CDR3 is 12 residues long. This CDR3 reads CCARDFQETQYF. CDR3 sequence (DNA): TGCTGTGCTAGGGACTTCCAAGAGACCCAGTACTTC.

For this clonotype: A single base separates this from a much larger clone, so it may be a read error. The chain links TRBV27 to TRBJ2-1, with 7 positions matching TRBD1. This CDR3 is built from 15 residues. The germline gives CDR1 MNHEY, CDR2 SMNVEV (reference sequence). CDR3 bases: TGTGCCATCAGTACGACAGGGTCATCCTACAATGAGCAGTTCTTC. Amino acids: CAISTTGSSYNEQFF.

The rearrangement links TRBV29-1 to TRBJ2-3; 8 bases match TRBD1. Per germline, CDR1 SQVTM and CDR2 ANQGSEA. This CDR3 region has 14 residues. V lost 6 bases to trimming and J lost 4 bases; unmatched junction nucleotides: 9. The CDR3 spells CSVEGQDGPDTQYF. Here the CDR3 DNA reads TGCAGCGTCGAGGGACAGGACGGGCCAGATACGCAGTATTTT.